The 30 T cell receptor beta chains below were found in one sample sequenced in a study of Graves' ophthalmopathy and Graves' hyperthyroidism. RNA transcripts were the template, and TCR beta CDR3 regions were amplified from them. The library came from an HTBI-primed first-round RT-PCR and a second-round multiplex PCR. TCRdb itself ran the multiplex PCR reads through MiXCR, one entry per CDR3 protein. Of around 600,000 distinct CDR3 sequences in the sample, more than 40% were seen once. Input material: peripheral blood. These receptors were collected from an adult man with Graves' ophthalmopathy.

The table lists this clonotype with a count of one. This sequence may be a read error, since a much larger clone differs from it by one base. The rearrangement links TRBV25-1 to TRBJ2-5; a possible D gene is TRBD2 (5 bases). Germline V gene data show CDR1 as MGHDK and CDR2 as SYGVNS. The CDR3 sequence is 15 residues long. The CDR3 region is CASSVGGVEQETQHF. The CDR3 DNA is TGTGCCAGCAGCGTAGGAGGAGTAGAACAAGAGACCCAGCACTTC.

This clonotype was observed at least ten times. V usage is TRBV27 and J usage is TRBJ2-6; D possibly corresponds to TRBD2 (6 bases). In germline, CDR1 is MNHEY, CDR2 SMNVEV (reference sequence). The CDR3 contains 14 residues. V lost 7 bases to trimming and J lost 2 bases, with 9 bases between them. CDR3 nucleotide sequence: TGTGCCAGCAAGGGAGGCGCTGGGGCCAACGTCCTGACTTTC. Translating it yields CASKGGAGANVLTF. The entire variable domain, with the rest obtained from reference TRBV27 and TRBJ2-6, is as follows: EAQVTQNPRYLITVTGKKLTVTCSQNMNHEYMSWYRQDPGLGLRQIYYSMNVEVTDKGDVPEGYKVSRKEKRNFPLILESPSPNQTSLYFCASKGGAGANVLTFGAGSRLTVL.

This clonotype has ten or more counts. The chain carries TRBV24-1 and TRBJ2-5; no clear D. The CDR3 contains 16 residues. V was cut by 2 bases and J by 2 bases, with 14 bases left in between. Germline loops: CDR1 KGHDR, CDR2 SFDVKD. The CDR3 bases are TGTGCCACCAGTGATTCCCTCGGTGACGGACAAGAGACCCAGTACTTC. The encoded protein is CATSDSLGDGQETQYF.

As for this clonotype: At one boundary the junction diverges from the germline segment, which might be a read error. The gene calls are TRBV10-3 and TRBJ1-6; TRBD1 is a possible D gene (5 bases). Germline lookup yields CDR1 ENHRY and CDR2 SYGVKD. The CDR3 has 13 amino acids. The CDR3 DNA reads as TGTGCCAGCAGTTACCCTGGGACCTTCACCCTCCACTTT. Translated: CASSYPGTFTLHF.

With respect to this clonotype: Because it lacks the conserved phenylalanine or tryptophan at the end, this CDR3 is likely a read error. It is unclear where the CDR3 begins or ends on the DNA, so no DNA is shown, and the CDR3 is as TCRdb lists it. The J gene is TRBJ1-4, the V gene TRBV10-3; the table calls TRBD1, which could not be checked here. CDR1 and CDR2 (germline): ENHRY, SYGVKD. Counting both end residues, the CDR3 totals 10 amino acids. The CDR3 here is CAIIERQGGY.

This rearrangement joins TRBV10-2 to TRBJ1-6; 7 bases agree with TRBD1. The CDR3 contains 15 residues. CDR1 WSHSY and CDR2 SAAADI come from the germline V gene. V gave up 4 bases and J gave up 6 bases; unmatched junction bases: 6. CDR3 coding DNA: TGCGCCAGCAGTGTCCGACAGGGTAGTAATTCACCCCTCCACTTT. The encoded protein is CASSVRQGSNSPLHF.

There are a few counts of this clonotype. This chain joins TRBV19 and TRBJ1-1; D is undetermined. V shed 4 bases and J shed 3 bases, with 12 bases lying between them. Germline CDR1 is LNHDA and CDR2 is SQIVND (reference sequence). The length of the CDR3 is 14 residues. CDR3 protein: CASSTDGWDTEAFF. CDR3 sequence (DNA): TGTGCCAGTAGTACCGACGGATGGGACACTGAAGCTTTCTTT.

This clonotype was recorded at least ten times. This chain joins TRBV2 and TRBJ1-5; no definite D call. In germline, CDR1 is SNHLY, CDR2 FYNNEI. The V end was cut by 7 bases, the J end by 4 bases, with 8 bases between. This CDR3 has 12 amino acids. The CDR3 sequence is CASKGANQPQHF. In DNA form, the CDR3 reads TGTGCCAGCAAGGGCGCTAATCAGCCCCAGCATTTT.

The CDR3 loop reads CASSAARNQETQYF. CDR3 sequence (DNA): TGTGCCAGCAGTGCAGCGAGAAACCAAGAGACCCAGTACTTC. The gene calls are TRBV2 and TRBJ2-5; no firm D call. The germline CDR1 and CDR2 sequences are SNHLY and FYNNEI. The CDR3 runs 14 residues. The V end lost 4 bases, the J end lost 0 bases, and 9 bases lay between the germline ends.

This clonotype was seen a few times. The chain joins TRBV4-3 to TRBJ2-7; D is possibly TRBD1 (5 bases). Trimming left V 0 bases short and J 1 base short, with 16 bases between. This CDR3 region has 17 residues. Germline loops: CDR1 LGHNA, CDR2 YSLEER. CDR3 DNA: TGCGCCAGCAGCCAAGAGGGCTCAGGGCGTCTTTCCTACGAGCAGTACTTC. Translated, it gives CASSQEGSGRLSYEQYF.

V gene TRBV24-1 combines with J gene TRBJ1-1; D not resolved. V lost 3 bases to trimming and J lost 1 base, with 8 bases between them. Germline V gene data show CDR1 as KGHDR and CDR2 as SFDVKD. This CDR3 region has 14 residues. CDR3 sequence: CATSDGVRNTEAFF. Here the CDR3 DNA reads TGTGCCACCAGTGATGGTGTGAGGAACACTGAAGCTTTCTTT.

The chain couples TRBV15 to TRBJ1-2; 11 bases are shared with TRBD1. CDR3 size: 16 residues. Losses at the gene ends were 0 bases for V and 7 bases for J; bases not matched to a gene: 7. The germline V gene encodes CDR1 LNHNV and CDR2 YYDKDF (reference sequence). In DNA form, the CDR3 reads TGTGCCACCAGCAGAGATGCGGGACAGGGGGAAATTGGCTACACCTTC. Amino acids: CATSRDAGQGEIGYTF.

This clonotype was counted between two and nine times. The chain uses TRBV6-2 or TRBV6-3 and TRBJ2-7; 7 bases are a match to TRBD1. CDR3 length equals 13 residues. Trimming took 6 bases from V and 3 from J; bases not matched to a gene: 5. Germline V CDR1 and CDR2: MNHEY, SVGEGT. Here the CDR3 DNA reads TGTGCCAGCAGAGGGACAGACGTCTACGAGCAGTACTTC. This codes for CASRGTDVYEQYF.

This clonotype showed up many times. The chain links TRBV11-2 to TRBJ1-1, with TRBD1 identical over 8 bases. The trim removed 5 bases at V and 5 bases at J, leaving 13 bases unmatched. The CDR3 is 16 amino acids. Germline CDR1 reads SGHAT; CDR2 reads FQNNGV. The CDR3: CASSLIGTGGFTEAFF. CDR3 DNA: TGTGCCAGCAGCCTTATCGGGACAGGAGGTTTTACTGAAGCTTTCTTT. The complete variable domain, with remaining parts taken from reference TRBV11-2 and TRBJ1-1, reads EAGVAQSPRYKIIEKRQSVAFWCNPISGHATLYWYQQILGQGPKLLIQFQNNGVVDDSQLPKDRFSAERLKGVDSTLKIQPAKLEDSAVYLCASSLIGTGGFTEAFFGQGTRLTVV.

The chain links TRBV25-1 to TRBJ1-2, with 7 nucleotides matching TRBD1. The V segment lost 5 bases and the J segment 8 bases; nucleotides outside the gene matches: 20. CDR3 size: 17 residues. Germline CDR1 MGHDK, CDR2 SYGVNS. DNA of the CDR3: TGTGCCAGCAGTTTATCGAACCTCAGGGGGAAATGGGAAGGCTACACCTTC. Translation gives CASSLSNLRGKWEGYTF.

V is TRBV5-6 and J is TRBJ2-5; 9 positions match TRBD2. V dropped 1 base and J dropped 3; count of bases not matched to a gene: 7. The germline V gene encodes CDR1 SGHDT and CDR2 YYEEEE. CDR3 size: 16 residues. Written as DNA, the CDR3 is TGTGCCAGCAGCTTGTTCGGCGGGGGGGGCGAAGAGACCCAGTACTTC. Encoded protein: CASSLFGGGGEETQYF.

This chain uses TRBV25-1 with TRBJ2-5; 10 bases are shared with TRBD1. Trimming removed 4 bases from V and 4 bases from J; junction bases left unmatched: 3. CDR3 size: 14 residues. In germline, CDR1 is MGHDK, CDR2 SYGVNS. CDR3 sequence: CASSAWDRGETQYF. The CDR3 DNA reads TGTGCCAGCAGTGCTTGGGACAGGGGAGAGACCCAGTACTTC.

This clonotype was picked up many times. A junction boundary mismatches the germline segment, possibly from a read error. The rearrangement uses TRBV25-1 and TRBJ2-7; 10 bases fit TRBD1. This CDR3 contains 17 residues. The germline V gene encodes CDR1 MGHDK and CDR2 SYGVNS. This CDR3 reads CVSSPTNDRGLPYEQYF. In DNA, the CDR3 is TGTGTCAGCAGTCCAACGAACGACAGGGGGCTTCCCTACGAGCAGTACTTC.

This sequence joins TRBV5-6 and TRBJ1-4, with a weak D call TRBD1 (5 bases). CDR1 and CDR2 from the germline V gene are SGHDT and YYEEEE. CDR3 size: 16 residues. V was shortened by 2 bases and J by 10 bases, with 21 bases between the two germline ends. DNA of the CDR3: TGTGCCAGCAGCTTACGGGGACTTCGAGGTACGGGAAAACTGTTTTTT. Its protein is CASSLRGLRGTGKLFF.

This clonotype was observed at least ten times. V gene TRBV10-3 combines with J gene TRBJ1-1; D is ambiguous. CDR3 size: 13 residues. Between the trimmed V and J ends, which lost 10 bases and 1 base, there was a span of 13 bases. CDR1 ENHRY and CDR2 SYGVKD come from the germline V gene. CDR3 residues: CASTEHRNTEAFF. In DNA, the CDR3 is TGTGCCAGCACCGAACACAGGAACACTGAAGCTTTCTTT.

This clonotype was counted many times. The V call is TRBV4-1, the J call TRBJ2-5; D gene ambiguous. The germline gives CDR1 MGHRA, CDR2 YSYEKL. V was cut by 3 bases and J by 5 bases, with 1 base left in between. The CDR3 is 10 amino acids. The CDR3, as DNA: TGCGCCAGCAGCCATGAGACCCAGTACTTC. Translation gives CASSHETQYF.

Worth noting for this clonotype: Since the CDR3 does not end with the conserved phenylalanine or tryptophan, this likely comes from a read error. CDR3 nucleotides: TGTGCCAGCAGCGCATCCTACGAGCAGTACCTC. It yields the protein CASSASYEQYL. The chain is built from TRBV5-6 and TRBJ2-7; D gene ambiguous. CDR1 SGHDT and CDR2 YYEEEE come from the germline V gene. Deletions cut 4 bases from V and 1 base from J, with 3 bases between. This CDR3 has 11 amino acids.

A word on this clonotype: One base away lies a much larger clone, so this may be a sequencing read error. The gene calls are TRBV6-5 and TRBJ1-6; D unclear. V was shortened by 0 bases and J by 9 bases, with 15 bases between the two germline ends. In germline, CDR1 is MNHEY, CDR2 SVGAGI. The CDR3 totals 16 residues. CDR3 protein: CASSYSADYRSSPLHF. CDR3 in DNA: TGTGCCAGCAGTTACTCGGCAGATTACCGTAGTTCACCCCTCCACTTT.

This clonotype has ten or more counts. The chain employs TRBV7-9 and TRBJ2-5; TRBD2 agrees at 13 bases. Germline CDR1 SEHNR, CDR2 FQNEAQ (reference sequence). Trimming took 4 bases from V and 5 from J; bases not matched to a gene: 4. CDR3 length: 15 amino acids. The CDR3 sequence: CASSYWTSGSETQYF. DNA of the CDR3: TGTGCCAGCAGCTATTGGACTAGCGGGAGTGAGACCCAGTACTTC.

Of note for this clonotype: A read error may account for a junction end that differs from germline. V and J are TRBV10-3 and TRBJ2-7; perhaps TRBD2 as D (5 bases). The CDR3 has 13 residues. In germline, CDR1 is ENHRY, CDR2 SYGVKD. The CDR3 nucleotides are TGTGCCAGCAGTGAAGCAAGGTTGGGGAGATTGTACTTC. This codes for CASSEARLGRLYF.

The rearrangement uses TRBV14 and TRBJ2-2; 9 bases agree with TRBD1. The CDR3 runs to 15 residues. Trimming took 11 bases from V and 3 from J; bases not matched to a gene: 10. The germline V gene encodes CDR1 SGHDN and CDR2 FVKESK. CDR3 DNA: TGTGCCTGGAGCCGGGGACAGGGCTACACCGGGGAGCTGTTTTTT. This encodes CAWSRGQGYTGELFF.

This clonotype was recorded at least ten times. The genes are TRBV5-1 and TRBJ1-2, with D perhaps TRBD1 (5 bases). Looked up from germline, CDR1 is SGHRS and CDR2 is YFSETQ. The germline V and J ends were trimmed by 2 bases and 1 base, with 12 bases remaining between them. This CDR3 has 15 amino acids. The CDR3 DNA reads TGCGCCAGCAGCTTTGGGACGGAGGGTAACTATGGCTACACCTTC. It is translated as CASSFGTEGNYGYTF.

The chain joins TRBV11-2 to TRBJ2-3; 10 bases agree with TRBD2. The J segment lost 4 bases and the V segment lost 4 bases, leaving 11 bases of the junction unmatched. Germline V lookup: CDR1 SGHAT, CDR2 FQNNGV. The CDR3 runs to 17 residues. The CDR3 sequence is CASSWASSGSVADTQYF. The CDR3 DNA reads TGTGCCAGCAGCTGGGCATCTAGCGGGAGTGTCGCAGATACGCAGTATTTT.

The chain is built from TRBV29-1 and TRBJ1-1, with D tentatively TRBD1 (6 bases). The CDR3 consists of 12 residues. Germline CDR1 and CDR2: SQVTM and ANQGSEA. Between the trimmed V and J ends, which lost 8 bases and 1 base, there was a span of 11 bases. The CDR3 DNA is TGCAGCCAAGGGGGAGGGAACACTGAAGCTTTCTTT. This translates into CSQGGGNTEAFF.

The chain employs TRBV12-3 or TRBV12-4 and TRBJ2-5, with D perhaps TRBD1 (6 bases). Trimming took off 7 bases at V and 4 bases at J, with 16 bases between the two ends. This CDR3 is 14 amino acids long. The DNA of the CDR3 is TGTGCCAGCAAGGATTCCGGGACATTAGAGACCCAGTACTTC. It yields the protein CASKDSGTLETQYF.